This entry lists 15 T cell receptor beta chains sequenced from one sample in a study of blood T cells in healthy people across ages. A second PCR, run for roughly 7 to 11 cycles, used a sample-barcoded 5' primer plus a J-beta primer mix. TCRdb itself ran the 5' RACE reads through MiXCR, one entry per CDR3 protein. This table holds some 560,000 distinct CDR3 sequences, around 27% found once. In addition, the sample was reused for a study of T cells of mothers and their children.

Sequenced input: blood. Every receptor here comes from a boy between 2 and 15 years old in good health.

This clonotype has only a few counts. The chain combines TRBV19 with TRBJ1-2; D is unresolved. V lost 4 bases and J 2 bases, leaving 8 bases between the germline ends. Germline-derived CDR1 and CDR2 are LNHDA and SQIVND (reference sequence). CDR3 length: 13 residues. CDR3 DNA: TGTGCCAGTAGTACAACACAAAACTATGGCTACACCTTC. It yields the protein CASSTTQNYGYTF.

The chain has TRBV27 and TRBJ2-5; TRBD2 aligns across 11 bases. The DNA end is a closer match to TRBJ2-7, so the J assignment may be wrong. Looked up from germline, CDR1 is MNHEY and CDR2 is SMNVEV (reference sequence). The length of the CDR3 is 15 residues. The CDR3 loop is CASSLYTSGGYEQYF. CDR3 coding DNA: TGTGCCAGCAGCCTTTATACTAGCGGGGGCTACGAGCAGTACTTC.

This clonotype was detected a few times. The rearrangement joins TRBV7-9 to TRBJ1-2; possibly TRBD1 for D (6 bases). V lost 6 bases to trimming and J lost 5 bases, with 13 bases between them. CDR3 length: 13 amino acids. From germline, CDR1 is SEHNR and CDR2 FQNEAQ (reference sequence). The CDR3 here is CASSPGDAYGYTF. CDR3 bases: TGTGCCAGCAGTCCAGGGGACGCGTATGGCTACACCTTC.

The V gene is TRBV12-3 or TRBV12-4, the J gene TRBJ2-7; perhaps TRBD2 as D (6 bases). The V gene lost 4 bases and the J gene lost 0 bases, with 16 bases spanning the gap. The CDR3 totals 16 residues. CDR3 nucleotide sequence: TGTGCCAGCAGTTGGGGTAGGCGGGGTGACTCCTACGAGCAGTACTTC. The encoded protein is CASSWGRRGDSYEQYF.

The chain combines TRBV12-3 or TRBV12-4 with TRBJ1-4; no clear D. This CDR3 region has 15 residues. With 3 bases removed from V and 7 bases from J, the gap between germline ends came to 15 bases. CDR3: CASSLALLGSEKLFF. In DNA form, the CDR3 reads TGTGCCAGCAGTTTGGCCCTCCTGGGGAGTGAAAAACTGTTTTTT.

This clonotype was seen a handful of times. This chain connects TRBV14 to TRBJ2-3; D gene ambiguous. Looked up from germline, CDR1 is SGHDN and CDR2 is FVKESK. The CDR3 has 14 residues. Trimming took off 0 bases at V and 0 bases at J, with 4 bases between the two ends. CDR3 bases: TGTGCCAGCAGCCAAGATTTCAGCACAGATACGCAGTATTTT. Its translation: CASSQDFSTDTQYF.

This chain uses TRBV6-6 with TRBJ2-5; D possibly uses TRBD1 or TRBD2 (5 bases each). The tail of the sequence fits TRBJ2-1 better, so the J call may be wrong. Looked up from germline, CDR1 is MNHNY and CDR2 is SVGAGI (reference sequence). This CDR3 is 11 amino acids long. The CDR3 spells CASSYGGEQFF. The CDR3 DNA follows: TGTGCCAGCAGTTACGGGGGTGAGCAGTTCTTC.

J is TRBJ1-2 and V is TRBV19, with 7 bases lining up with TRBD1. V dropped 5 bases and J dropped 4; count of bases not matched to a gene: 7. The germline CDR1 and CDR2 sequences are LNHDA and SQIVND (reference sequence). The CDR3 sequence is 14 residues long. The CDR3 spells CASSYPQGFYGYTF. The CDR3 nucleotides are TGTGCCAGTAGTTACCCACAGGGGTTCTATGGCTACACCTTC.

This chain links TRBV6-5 with TRBJ1-2; D is ambiguous. The length of the CDR3 is 14 residues. Germline V gene sequence: CDR1 MNHEY, CDR2 SVGAGI. The V gene lost 6 bases and the J gene lost 5 bases, with 16 bases spanning the gap. Here the CDR3 reads CASSRTDKGYGYTF. CDR3 in DNA: TGTGCCAGCAGCAGAACAGACAAAGGGTATGGCTACACCTTC.

This clonotype has a handful of counts. The chain joins TRBV5-1 to TRBJ1-4; TRBD1 might be the D (5 bases). The CDR3 extends over 15 amino acids. Germline V lookup: CDR1 SGHRS, CDR2 YFSETQ. Between the trimmed V and J ends, which lost 1 base and 0 bases, there was a span of 7 bases. The CDR3 reads CASSLRGTTNEKLFF. Written as DNA, the CDR3 is TGCGCCAGCAGCTTGAGGGGCACAACTAATGAAAAACTGTTTTTT.

This clonotype was seen a handful of times. The chain has TRBV9 and TRBJ1-5, with D perhaps TRBD1 (6 bases). The CDR3 has 15 amino acids. In germline, CDR1 is SGDLS, CDR2 YYNGEE. Trimming pared 0 bases from V and 5 bases from J, leaving 12 bases between. CDR3 coding DNA: TGTGCCAGCAGCGTAGGCGGACAGACTGATCAGCCCCAGCATTTT. The encoded protein is CASSVGGQTDQPQHF.

Comment on this clonotype: This CDR3 fails to terminate in the conserved phenylalanine or tryptophan, so it likely reflects a read error. This sequence joins TRBV12-3 or TRBV12-4 and TRBJ2-3; 9 bases agree with TRBD1. This CDR3 is 16 amino acids long. The CDR3 spells CAGSRDREYSTDTQYS. CDR3 coding DNA: TGTGCCGGCAGTCGGGACAGGGAGTATAGCACAGATACGCAGTATTCT.

This clonotype has only a few counts. This chain links TRBV7-2 with TRBJ2-5; perhaps TRBD1 as D (6 bases). Germline V gene sequence: CDR1 SGHTA, CDR2 FQGNSA. Trimming stripped 1 base from V and 4 bases from J, with 13 bases between. The CDR3 spans 15 residues. The DNA for the CDR3 is TGTGCCAGCAGCTTAGGGGACAAGGGGCGAGAGACCCAGTACTTC. Residues: CASSLGDKGRETQYF.

This clonotype was picked up a small number of times. The CDR3 loop reads CASSASGRWTSGDTDTQYF. The CDR3 DNA reads as TGTGCCAGCAGCGCTTCTGGACGGTGGACTAGCGGGGACACAGATACGCAGTATTTT. This rearrangement joins TRBV9 to TRBJ2-3; 12 positions agree with TRBD2. Germline CDR1 SGDLS, CDR2 YYNGEE. The ends lost 3 bases at V and 2 bases at J; junction bases unmatched: 13. This CDR3 spans 19 amino acids.

The table lists this clonotype with a few counts. The chain has TRBV3-1 and TRBJ2-1; 11 nucleotides match TRBD2. Trimming cost V 4 bases and J 6 bases; bases outside gene matches: 8. The CDR3 sequence is 16 residues long. The germline gives CDR1 LGHDT, CDR2 YNNKEL (reference sequence). The CDR3 bases are TGTGCCAGCAGCCCCTTACTAGCGGGGGCCCTCAATGAGCAGTTCTTC. It specifies CASSPLLAGALNEQFF.